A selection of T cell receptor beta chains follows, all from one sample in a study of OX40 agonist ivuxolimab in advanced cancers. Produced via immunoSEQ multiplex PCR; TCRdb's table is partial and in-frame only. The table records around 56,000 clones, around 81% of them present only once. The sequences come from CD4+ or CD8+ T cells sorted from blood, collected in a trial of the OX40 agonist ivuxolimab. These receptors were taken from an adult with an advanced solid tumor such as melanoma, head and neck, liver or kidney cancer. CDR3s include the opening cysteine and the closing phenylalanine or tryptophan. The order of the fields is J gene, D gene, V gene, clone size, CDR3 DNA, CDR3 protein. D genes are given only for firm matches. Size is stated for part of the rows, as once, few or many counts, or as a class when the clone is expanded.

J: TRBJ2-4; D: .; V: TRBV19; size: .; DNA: TGTGCCAGTAGTATTGAAGGGGGGTGGAAGTACTTC; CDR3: CASSIEGGWKYF
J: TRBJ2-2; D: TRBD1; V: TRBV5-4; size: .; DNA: TGTGCCAGCAGCGGGGGACAGATCTCTGCGAACACCGGGGAGCTGTTTTTT; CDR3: CASSGGQISANTGELFF
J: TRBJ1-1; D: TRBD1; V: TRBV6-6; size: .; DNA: TGTGCCAGCAGAAATGTGGGACAGGGGATGGCTGAAGCTTTCTTT; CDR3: CASRNVGQGMAEAFF
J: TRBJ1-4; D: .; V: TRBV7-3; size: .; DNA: TGTGCCACCTGGGGGGGAACTAATGAAAAACTGTTTTTT; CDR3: CATWGGTNEKLFF
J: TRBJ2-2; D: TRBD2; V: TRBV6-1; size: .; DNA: TGTGCCAGCCGCCTGACTAGCGGGGGGGAGCTGTTTTTT; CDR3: CASRLTSGGELFF
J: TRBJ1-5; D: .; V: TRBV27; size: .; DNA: TGTGCCAGCAGTTTATATGGGGAGGGGACGTCCAAGGGGCCCCAGCATTTT; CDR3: CASSLYGEGTSKGPQHF
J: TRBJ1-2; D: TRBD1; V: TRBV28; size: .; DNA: TGTGCCAGCAGTTTATACAGGGGGACCCCCTATGGCTACACCTTC; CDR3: CASSLYRGTPYGYTF
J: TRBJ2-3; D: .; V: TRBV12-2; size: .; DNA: TGTGCAAGTCGCTTAAACTCAGCGTGGAGTAAAGGCACAGATACGCAGTATTTT; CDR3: CASRLNSAWSKGTDTQYF
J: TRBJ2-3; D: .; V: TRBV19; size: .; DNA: TGTGCCAGTAGTCGCCGGGTTGGGTTACGTAGCACAGATACGCAGTATTTT; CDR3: CASSRRVGLRSTDTQYF
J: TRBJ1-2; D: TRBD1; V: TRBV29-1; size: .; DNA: TGCAGCGTTGAAGAGGGGGGGACAGATGGCTACACCTTC; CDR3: CSVEEGGTDGYTF
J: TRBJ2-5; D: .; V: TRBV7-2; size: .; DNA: TGTGCCAGCAGCTATATCCAAGAGACCCAGTACTTC; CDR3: CASSYIQETQYF
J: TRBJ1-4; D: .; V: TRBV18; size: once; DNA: TGTGCCAGCTCACCAGGACAGAGTAATGAAAAACTGTTTTTT; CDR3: CASSPGQSNEKLFF
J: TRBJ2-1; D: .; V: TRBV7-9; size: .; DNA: TGTGCCAGCAGCCAAACAGACACGGACCTCAATGAGCAGTTCTTC; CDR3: CASSQTDTDLNEQFF
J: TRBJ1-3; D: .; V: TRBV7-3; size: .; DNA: TGTGCCAGCAGCAGGGACCCCGGAAACACCATATATTTT; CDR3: CASSRDPGNTIYF
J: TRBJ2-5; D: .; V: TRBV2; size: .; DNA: TGTGCCAGCAGTGTACGGCTTCGCGAGACCCAGTACTTC; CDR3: CASSVRLRETQYF